These T cell receptor beta chains were read from a single sample in a study of CD8+CD57+ T cells in acquired aplastic anemia. TCRdb re-derived calls from the reads in MiXCR, one entry per CDR3 protein. The sample includes about 160,000 distinct CDR3 sequences, 71% of them seen just once. Input material: sorted CD4+, CD8+, or CD8+CD57+ T cells (not recorded which) from PBMCs. The receptor set was obtained from a human donor with aplastic anemia. The CDR3 runs from the conserved cysteine through the conserved F or W. The D gene is left open where the match is weak. Expanded clones get a size class; other rows say once, few or many, or leave the size out.

TRBV5-4	few	TRBJ1-2	17	.	TGTGCCAGCAGCTTAGGGGGGCGGGGGTCAGTGAACTATGGCTACACCTTC	CASSLGGRGSVNYGYTF
TRBV9	.	TRBJ2-1	14	TRBD2	TGTGCCAGCAGCCCGGGACTAGCGTTAAATGAGCAGTTCTTC	CASSPGLALNEQFF
TRBV7-2	.	TRBJ2-5	16	.	TGTGCCAGCAGCTTGGGGGTGGGACGGACCCAAGAGACCCAGTACTTC	CASSLGVGRTQETQYF
TRBV20-1	.	TRBJ2-2	11	.	TGCAGTGCTGTCCGGGAAGGGGAGCTGTTTTTT	CSAVREGELFF
TRBV20-1	.	TRBJ1-2	12	.	TGCAGTGCTCCCCTAAGCAACTATGGCTACACCTTC	CSAPLSNYGYTF
TRBV20-1	.	TRBJ2-7	15	TRBD2	TGCAGTGCTACCCCTGGCGGGAGCCGCTCCTACGAGCAGTACTTC	CSATPGGSRSYEQYF
TRBV18	few	TRBJ2-1	13	.	TGTGCCAGCTCACCCGGGGCTGCCAATGAGCAGTTCTTC	CASSPGAANEQFF
TRBV5-4	.	TRBJ1-1	14	TRBD1	TGTGCCAGCAGCGGGGGACAGTCCTACACTGAAGCTTTCTTT	CASSGGQSYTEAFF
TRBV10-3	.	TRBJ2-7	14	TRBD1	TGTGCCATCAGTGACCGAACAGGGGGCGCAGAGCAGTACTTC	CAISDRTGGAEQYF
TRBV4-3	many	TRBJ1-2	14	.	TGCGCCAGCAGCCCCAGCTCGAAGTCGGGTGGCTACACCTTC	CASSPSSKSGGYTF
TRBV20-1	many	TRBJ1-2	15	.	TGCAGTGCTAGAGATGGGGGACATCATAACTATGGCTACACCTTC	CSARDGGHHNYGYTF
TRBV7-8	.	TRBJ2-3	15	.	TGTGCCAGCAGCCAAGATTTGGCCCCACCAGATACGCAGTATTTT	CASSQDLAPPDTQYF
TRBV10-3	.	TRBJ2-2	13	TRBD2	TGTGCCATCGAAGCGGGGGGCACCGGGGAGCTGTTTTTT	CAIEAGGTGELFF
TRBV6-4	.	TRBJ2-6	14	.	TGTGCCAGCAGTGACCGAGCGGGGGCCAACGTCCTGACTTTC	CASSDRAGANVLTF
TRBV9	.	TRBJ2-3	16	TRBD2	TGTGCCAGCAGCGTAATAGCGGGGGGAAGTACAGATACGCAGTATTTT	CASSVIAGGSTDTQYF
TRBV6-4	many	TRBJ1-4	14	.	TGTGCCAGTTCCCGGACAGCGGCTAATGAAAAACTGTTTTTT	CASSRTAANEKLFF
TRBV19	.	TRBJ1-2	12	.	TGTGCCAGTACCCGAGGGCCCTATGGCTACACCTTC	CASTRGPYGYTF
TRBV29-1	.	TRBJ1-1	13	.	TGCAGCGTTGTGGGGCAGACCGAGACGGAAGCTTTCTTT	CSVVGQTETEAFF
TRBV19	.	TRBJ2-1	15	TRBD2	TGTGCCAGTAGCAAAAGCGGGAGCGCCTACAATGAGCAGTTCTTC	CASSKSGSAYNEQFF
TRBV11-3	.	TRBJ2-2	11	.	TGTGCCAGCAGGAAAGGGACAGAGCTGTTTTTT	CASRKGTELFF
TRBV20-1	.	TRBJ1-6	17	TRBD1	TGCAGTGCTAGAGACCGCCCAGGGACAGGCGCAACGTCACCCCTCCACTTT	CSARDRPGTGATSPLHF
TRBV7-3	.	TRBJ1-6	14	.	TGCGCCAGCACCACAGGACCACAGAATTCACCCCTCCACTTT	CASTTGPQNSPLHF
TRBV24-1	once	TRBJ1-1	16	TRBD1	TGTGCCACCAGTGATTCCGATGACAGGGGGCGGTCTGAAGCTTTCTTT	CATSDSDDRGRSEAFF
TRBV29-1	.	TRBJ1-2	15	.	TGCAGCGTCCTTCCCATAGCATTGGGAAACTATGGCTACACCTTC	CSVLPIALGNYGYTF